The 30 T cell receptor beta chains listed next were all sequenced from one sample in a study of T cells after yellow fever vaccination. MiXCR, applied by TCRdb to the 5' RACE reads, yields one record per CDR3 protein. The profile shows about 340,000 distinct CDR3 sequences, 8% to 10% of them singletons. Sequencing was performed on PBMCs, taken on the day of the first yellow fever vaccination. These receptors all stem from a man between 18 and 29 years old who received the YFV17D yellow fever vaccine.

This clonotype showed up many times. CDR3 sequence (DNA): TGTGCCAGCTCACCCGCCGCACTACTAGAAGGAGGGAGGAATGAGCAGTTCTTC. It yields the protein CASSPAALLEGGRNEQFF. The genes are TRBV18 and TRBJ2-1, with TRBD2 as a possible D gene (6 bases). V shed 3 bases and J shed 7 bases, with 25 bases lying between them. The CDR3 loop spans 18 amino acids. Germline assignment: CDR1 KGHSH and CDR2 LQKENI.

This clonotype was seen more than once but under ten times. The genes are TRBV6-6 and TRBJ2-5, with D tentatively TRBD1 or TRBD2 (5 bases each). Germline V lookup: CDR1 MNHNY, CDR2 SVGAGI (reference sequence). There are 12 residues in the CDR3. The ends were cut back, 5 bases at V and 4 bases at J, with 8 bases in the middle. Here the CDR3 reads CASSRDLETQYF. The CDR3 DNA follows: TGTGCCAGCAGTAGGGACCTAGAGACCCAGTACTTC.

This clonotype was seen more than once but under ten times. This rearrangement joins TRBV5-1 to TRBJ2-1; 9 nucleotides agree with TRBD2. This CDR3 has 16 amino acids. Germline values: CDR1 SGHRS, CDR2 YFSETQ. The ends lost 0 bases at V and 4 bases at J; junction bases unmatched: 5. The CDR3: CASSLEGSGGYNEQFF. CDR3 bases: TGCGCCAGCAGCTTGGAGGGTAGCGGGGGATACAATGAGCAGTTCTTC.

This chain uses TRBV5-1 with TRBJ2-3; tentative D call: TRBD2 (6 bases). In germline, CDR1 is SGHRS, CDR2 YFSETQ. The CDR3 has 15 residues. The ends were cut back, 0 bases at V and 2 bases at J, with 10 bases in the middle. The CDR3 DNA is TGCGCCAGCAGCTTGGTTGGCGGGGACACAGATACGCAGTATTTT. Its protein product is CASSLVGGDTDTQYF.

The sample holds many counts of this clonotype. The rearrangement uses TRBV7-2 and TRBJ1-1, with 7 positions matching TRBD1. V was clipped by 3 bases and J by 0 bases; unmatched bases: 1. Germline CDR1 and CDR2: SGHTA and FQGNSA. This CDR3 is built from 14 residues. The DNA of the CDR3 is TGTGCCAGCAGCTTGGGACAGATGAACACTGAAGCTTTCTTT. It specifies CASSLGQMNTEAFF.

This clonotype was observed at least ten times. A junction boundary mismatches the germline segment, possibly from a read error. This chain joins TRBV5-1 and TRBJ2-2; D unresolved. The germline V gene encodes CDR1 SGHRS and CDR2 YFSETQ. The CDR3 is 14 amino acids. CDR3 amino acids: CASSLDPNTGELFF. Here the CDR3 DNA reads TGTGCCAGCAGCTTGGATCCGAACACCGGGGAGCTGTTTTTT.

This clonotype was seen a few times. J is TRBJ2-7 and V is TRBV12-3 or TRBV12-4; 8 positions match TRBD1. V was clipped by 5 bases and J by 7 bases; unmatched bases: 10. The CDR3 runs 14 residues. CDR3 DNA sequence: TGTGCCAGCAGTATCCGACAGGGGTTGAGGGAGCAGTACTTC. Its translation: CASSIRQGLREQYF.

The V and J genes are TRBV19 and TRBJ2-7; 8 bases align to TRBD1. The CDR3 has 14 amino acids. Germline V lookup: CDR1 LNHDA, CDR2 SQIVND (reference sequence). V was pared by 1 base and J by 7 bases, with 6 bases of the junction left unmatched. The CDR3 spells CASSIVDRGWEQYF. In DNA, the CDR3 is TGTGCCAGTAGTATAGTTGACAGGGGATGGGAGCAGTACTTC. Complete variable domain (other parts from reference TRBV19 and TRBJ2-7): DGGITQSPKYLFRKEGQNVTLSCEQNLNHDAMYWYRQDPGQGLRLIYYSQIVNDFQKGDIAEGYSVSREKKESFPLTVTSAQKNPTAFYLCASSIVDRGWEQYFGPGTRLTVT.

This clonotype occurred many times. J is TRBJ2-5 and V is TRBV10-3; 10 bases fit TRBD1. This CDR3 has 13 amino acids. The V and J ends lost 10 bases and 13 bases, in that order; junction bases with no gene match: 15. Germline CDR1 reads ENHRY; CDR2 reads SYGVKD. CDR3 nucleotides: TGTGCCAGCTCCGGGACAGGGGACCCGTACTGGTACTTC. Residues: CASSGTGDPYWYF.

This clonotype came up a few times. The rearrangement links TRBV12-5 to TRBJ1-4, with TRBD1 matching over 7 bases. In germline, CDR1 is LGHNT, CDR2 FRNRAP. V lost 0 bases to trimming and J lost 4 bases; unmatched junction nucleotides: 5. The length of the CDR3 is 16 residues. CDR3 sequence: CASGLVSGQHNEKLFF. In DNA, the CDR3 is TGTGCTAGTGGTTTGGTATCGGGACAGCATAATGAAAAACTGTTTTTT.

This rearrangement joins TRBV20-1 to TRBJ2-2; 8 nucleotides match TRBD2. Germline V lookup: CDR1 DFQATT, CDR2 SNEGSKA (reference sequence). V shed 2 bases and J 6 bases; nucleotides not matched to a gene: 14. The CDR3 totals 17 residues. This chain's CDR3 is CSARHARGGGSAGELFF. The CDR3 DNA follows: TGCAGTGCTAGACACGCCCGGGGGGGCGGGTCGGCCGGGGAGCTGTTTTTT.

The chain has TRBV18 and TRBJ1-4; no reliable D call. Germline lookup yields CDR1 KGHSH and CDR2 LQKENI. V lost 0 bases, J lost 12 bases, and 17 bases lay in between. The CDR3 has 15 residues. CDR3 region: CASSPPGQAPEELFF. The CDR3 region has the DNA TGTGCCAGCTCACCACCCGGGCAGGCCCCGGAAGAACTGTTTTTT.

V is TRBV7-3 and J is TRBJ2-5, with D possibly being TRBD2 (6 bases). The germline CDR1 and CDR2 sequences are SGHTA and FQGTGA. Trimming took 5 bases from V and 2 from J, leaving 15 bases between them. This CDR3 contains 15 residues. CDR3 in amino acids: CASSPTRSGQETQYF. The CDR3 DNA reads as TGTGCCAGCAGCCCCACCCGAAGCGGGCAAGAGACCCAGTACTTC.

This clonotype was counted between two and nine times. The rearrangement joins TRBV5-1 to TRBJ1-3; the D is unclear. The CDR3 length is 14 residues. Germline V gene sequence: CDR1 SGHRS, CDR2 YFSETQ. With 2 bases removed from V and 4 bases from J, the gap between germline ends came to 10 bases. The CDR3 region has the DNA TGCGCCAGCAGCTTAGAGGGAATGGGAAACACCATATATTTT. Residues: CASSLEGMGNTIYF.

This clonotype was found a few times. The chain's CDR3 is CATELSNRGQETQYF. The CDR3 nucleotides read TGTGCCACCGAACTAAGCAACAGGGGGCAAGAGACCCAGTACTTC. The gene calls are TRBV2 and TRBJ2-5; 8 bases align to TRBD1. CDR1 and CDR2 from the germline V gene are SNHLY and FYNNEI. The CDR3 consists of 15 residues. V trimming: 10 bases; J trimming: 2 bases; junction bases outside the gene matches: 12.

A remark on this clonotype: Being one base from a much bigger clone, this may be a read error. The chain uses TRBV6-1 and TRBJ2-3, with 8 bases identical to TRBD2. The CDR3 is made up of 15 amino acids. Germline V lookup: CDR1 MNHNS, CDR2 SASEGT. The ends lost 5 bases at V and 5 bases at J; junction bases unmatched: 9. CDR3 region: CASSPQSGGQDTQYF. The CDR3 DNA is TGTGCCAGCAGTCCTCAGAGCGGGGGTCAAGATACGCAGTATTTT.

V gene TRBV4-1 combines with J gene TRBJ1-5; no reliable D call. CDR1 is MGHRA and CDR2 is YSYEKL in the germline V gene. This CDR3 comprises 15 residues. With 4 bases removed from V and 6 bases from J, the gap between germline ends came to 16 bases. The CDR3 nucleotides are TGCGCCAGCAGCCTCGGACTTGCTGGGAGTCAGCCCCAGCATTTT. Translating gives CASSLGLAGSQPQHF.

J is TRBJ2-4 and V is TRBV2; D uncertain. V was shortened by 2 bases and J by 6 bases, with 8 bases between the two germline ends. The germline gives CDR1 SNHLY, CDR2 FYNNEI. The CDR3 has 13 residues. The CDR3 DNA is TGTGCCAGCAGTGAAAACCAATTAAACATTCAGTACTTC. Amino acids: CASSENQLNIQYF.

This clonotype was found many times. The J gene is TRBJ1-1, the V gene TRBV5-1, with 9 bases fitting TRBD1. There are 14 residues in the CDR3. CDR1 SGHRS and CDR2 YFSETQ come from the germline V gene. The V and J ends lost 6 bases and 1 base, in that order; junction bases with no gene match: 4. CDR3 region: CASTLQGANTEAFF. In DNA, the CDR3 is TGCGCCAGCACCCTACAGGGGGCGAACACTGAAGCTTTCTTT.

This clonotype was counted only a few times. The chain uses TRBV12-3 or TRBV12-4 and TRBJ2-1; TRBD1 matches at 10 bases. This CDR3 is built from 15 residues. Germline trimming cut 6 bases from V and 2 bases from J; bases unmatched to any gene: 4. The CDR3 DNA reads as TGTGCCAGCAGCAAAGGGACAGGGGCCTACAATGAGCAGTTCTTC. Protein sequence: CASSKGTGAYNEQFF.

The chain has TRBV28 and TRBJ1-1; D unclear. The CDR3 sequence is 11 residues long. V was shortened by 6 bases and J by 6 bases, with 8 bases between the two germline ends. The germline gives CDR1 MDHEN, CDR2 SYDVKM. The DNA for the CDR3 is TGTGCCAGCAGGGACCGAGCTGAAGCTTTCTTT. As protein: CASRDRAEAFF. The full variable domain, its missing parts supplied by reference TRBV28 and TRBJ1-1, is DVKVTQSSRYLVKRTGEKVFLECVQDMDHENMFWYRQDPGLGLRLIYFSYDVKMKEKGDIPEGYSVSREKKERFSLILESASTNQTSMYLCASRDRAEAFFGQGTRLTVV.

The rearrangement uses TRBV30 and TRBJ2-5, with TRBD2 identical over 9 bases. The CDR3 length is 15 residues. The V segment lost 1 base and the J segment 0 bases; nucleotides outside the gene matches: 3. CDR1 is GTSNPN, CDR2 SVGIG, per germline (reference sequence). CDR3 nucleotide sequence: TGTGCCTGGAGTGCTTCTAGCGGGGACCAAGAGACCCAGTACTTC. As protein: CAWSASSGDQETQYF.

A note on this clonotype: The junction differs from germline at one of its ends, possibly a read error. The J gene is TRBJ2-3, the V gene TRBV20-1, with D perhaps assigned TRBD1 or TRBD2 (5 bases each). This CDR3 contains 15 residues. Germline V gene sequence: CDR1 DFQATT, CDR2 SNEGSKA (reference sequence). CDR3: CSARDGASSTDTLYF. In DNA, the CDR3 is TGCAGTGCTAGAGACGGGGCCTCTAGCACAGATACGCTGTATTTT.

This clonotype was counted only a few times. In DNA, the CDR3 is TGTGCCAGCAGCCAATCGGGGCCCCGAGCCCAGCATTTT. Protein: CASSQSGPRAQHF. This chain connects TRBV16 to TRBJ1-5; tentatively, D is TRBD1 (5 bases). The germline gives CDR1 KGHSY, CDR2 FQNENV. This CDR3 contains 13 residues. V was cut by 0 bases and J by 11 bases, with 11 bases left in between.

The chain has TRBV5-1 and TRBJ1-1, with 7 nucleotides matching TRBD1. The germline V gene has CDR1 SGHRS and CDR2 YFSETQ. The CDR3 is made up of 12 amino acids. Trimming at V came to 4 bases and at J to 9 bases, leaving 6 bases not matched to a gene. CDR3 sequence reads: CASSQPGQQAFF. CDR3 nucleotides: TGCGCCAGCAGCCAACCGGGACAGCAAGCTTTCTTT.

The chain joins TRBV20-1 to TRBJ2-7; 9 nucleotides match TRBD1. The CDR3 covers 15 residues. Trimming took 5 bases from V and 2 from J; bases not matched to a gene: 10. CDR1 and CDR2 from the germline V gene are DFQATT and SNEGSKA (reference sequence). The CDR3 DNA reads as TGCAGTGCTTACCTCTTGGGACAGGGAACCTACGAGCAGTACTTC. It encodes CSAYLLGQGTYEQYF.

V is TRBV27 and J is TRBJ1-2, with TRBD1 identical over 7 bases. Losses at the gene ends were 4 bases for V and 4 bases for J; bases not matched to a gene: 12. Germline lookup yields CDR1 MNHEY and CDR2 SMNVEV (reference sequence). CDR3 length equals 16 residues. DNA of the CDR3: TGTGCCAGCAGTTCAACCCCACAGGGGCTACTCTATGGCTACACCTTC. Protein: CASSSTPQGLLYGYTF.

The chain employs TRBV7-9 and TRBJ2-5, with 7 bases aligning to TRBD1. In germline, CDR1 is SEHNR, CDR2 FQNEAQ (reference sequence). V shed 6 bases, J shed 4 bases, and the junction held 8 bases outside the gene matches. This CDR3 has 14 amino acids. CDR3 loop: CASSSTGDRETQYF. The CDR3 DNA reads as TGTGCCAGCAGTTCAACAGGGGATAGAGAGACCCAGTACTTC.

This clonotype has at least ten counts. This chain uses TRBV18 with TRBJ1-5; no clear D. The CDR3 totals 14 residues. Germline assignment: CDR1 KGHSH and CDR2 LQKENI. Trimming removed 3 bases at V and 0 bases at J, with 6 bases between. CDR3: CASSPQYSNQPQHF. In DNA, the CDR3 is TGTGCCAGCTCACCGCAGTATAGCAATCAGCCCCAGCATTTT.

This clonotype was recorded at least ten times. V is TRBV5-1 and J is TRBJ2-3, with TRBD2 matching 9 bases. Per germline, CDR1 SGHRS and CDR2 YFSETQ. V shed 4 bases and J 0 bases; nucleotides not matched to a gene: 6. The CDR3 has 16 residues. The chain's CDR3 is CASSVLTSGSTDTQYF. DNA for the CDR3: TGCGCCAGCAGCGTACTGACTAGCGGTAGCACAGATACGCAGTATTTT.